The text below deals with one T cell receptor (beta chain). This entry comes from a study of long-term antiretroviral therapy in people with HIV. With survey level as its setting, the immunoSEQ assay was v3.0. The data were produced by immunoSEQ multiplex PCR, yet TCRdb's version contains in-frame clones alone and is incomplete. The data hold some 15,000 clones, with roughly 80% observed a single time. CDR3 size: 16 residues. CDR1 and CDR2 from the germline V gene are KGHSH and LQKENI. The V gene lost 1 base and the J gene lost 2 bases, with 12 bases spanning the gap. This receptor was taken from a woman between 35 and 50 years old with HIV. This sequence joins TRBV18 and TRBJ1-5, with D possibly matching TRBD1 (6 bases). The source was unsorted PBMCs, collected 0.5 years before starting antiretroviral therapy. CDR3 region: CASSPQGGGGNQPQHF. The CDR3 DNA reads as TGTGCCAGCTCACCACAGGGGGGAGGAGGCAATCAGCCCCAGCATTTT.